Sequencing of this T cell receptor beta chain was carried out in a study of shared clonotypes between healthy human individuals. Whole-study findings and limits: Generally, estimated richness proved larger in naive subsets than it did in memory subsets. Among donors, clonotype sharing was expected to be affected by sequencing depth.

On this clone: Its antigen is unknown.

The germline CDR1 and CDR2 sequences are SQVTM and ANQGSEA. V lost 1 base and J 7 bases, leaving 5 bases between the germline ends. The CDR3 covers 11 residues. Replicate PCRs from sorted subsets contained around 200 ng DNA, which is some 30,000 T cell genomes. Clones were sequenced by immunoSEQ multiplex PCR, and TCRdb holds only the in-frame ones, with some missing. The sample carries 2 million to 3 million clones, 90% to 95% recorded once. The clonotype originates from a man aged 18 to 30 in good health. Sequenced material: naive CD4+ T cells sorted from blood. Subset here: CD45RA+ positively selected. V gene TRBV29-1 combines with J gene TRBJ2-1, with unresolved D. This CDR3 is CSVEVRNEQFF. The CDR3 nucleotides read TGCAGCGTTGAAGTGAGGAATGAGCAGTTCTTC.